Below, one T cell receptor (beta chain) is given with its context. Here immunoSEQ multiplex PCR was the method, and the copy in TCRdb shows in-frame clones only, minus some. Of some 99,000 clones listed, over 80% are singletons. CDR1 MNHEY and CDR2 SMNVEV come from the germline V gene (reference sequence). V trimming: 4 bases; J trimming: 5 bases; junction bases outside the gene matches: 11. The CDR3 length is 16 residues. The data originate from a study of blood T cell repertoires in COVID-19. The V and J genes are TRBV27 and TRBJ2-7; 10 nucleotides match TRBD2. The origin of this receptor is a woman aged 60-70 years with acute or convalescent COVID-19. Specimen: peripheral blood. In nucleotides, the CDR3 is TGTGCCAGCAGTTCCCTTGTAGCGGGAGGTTCCCACGAGCAGTACTTC. Its translation is CASSSLVAGGSHEQYF.